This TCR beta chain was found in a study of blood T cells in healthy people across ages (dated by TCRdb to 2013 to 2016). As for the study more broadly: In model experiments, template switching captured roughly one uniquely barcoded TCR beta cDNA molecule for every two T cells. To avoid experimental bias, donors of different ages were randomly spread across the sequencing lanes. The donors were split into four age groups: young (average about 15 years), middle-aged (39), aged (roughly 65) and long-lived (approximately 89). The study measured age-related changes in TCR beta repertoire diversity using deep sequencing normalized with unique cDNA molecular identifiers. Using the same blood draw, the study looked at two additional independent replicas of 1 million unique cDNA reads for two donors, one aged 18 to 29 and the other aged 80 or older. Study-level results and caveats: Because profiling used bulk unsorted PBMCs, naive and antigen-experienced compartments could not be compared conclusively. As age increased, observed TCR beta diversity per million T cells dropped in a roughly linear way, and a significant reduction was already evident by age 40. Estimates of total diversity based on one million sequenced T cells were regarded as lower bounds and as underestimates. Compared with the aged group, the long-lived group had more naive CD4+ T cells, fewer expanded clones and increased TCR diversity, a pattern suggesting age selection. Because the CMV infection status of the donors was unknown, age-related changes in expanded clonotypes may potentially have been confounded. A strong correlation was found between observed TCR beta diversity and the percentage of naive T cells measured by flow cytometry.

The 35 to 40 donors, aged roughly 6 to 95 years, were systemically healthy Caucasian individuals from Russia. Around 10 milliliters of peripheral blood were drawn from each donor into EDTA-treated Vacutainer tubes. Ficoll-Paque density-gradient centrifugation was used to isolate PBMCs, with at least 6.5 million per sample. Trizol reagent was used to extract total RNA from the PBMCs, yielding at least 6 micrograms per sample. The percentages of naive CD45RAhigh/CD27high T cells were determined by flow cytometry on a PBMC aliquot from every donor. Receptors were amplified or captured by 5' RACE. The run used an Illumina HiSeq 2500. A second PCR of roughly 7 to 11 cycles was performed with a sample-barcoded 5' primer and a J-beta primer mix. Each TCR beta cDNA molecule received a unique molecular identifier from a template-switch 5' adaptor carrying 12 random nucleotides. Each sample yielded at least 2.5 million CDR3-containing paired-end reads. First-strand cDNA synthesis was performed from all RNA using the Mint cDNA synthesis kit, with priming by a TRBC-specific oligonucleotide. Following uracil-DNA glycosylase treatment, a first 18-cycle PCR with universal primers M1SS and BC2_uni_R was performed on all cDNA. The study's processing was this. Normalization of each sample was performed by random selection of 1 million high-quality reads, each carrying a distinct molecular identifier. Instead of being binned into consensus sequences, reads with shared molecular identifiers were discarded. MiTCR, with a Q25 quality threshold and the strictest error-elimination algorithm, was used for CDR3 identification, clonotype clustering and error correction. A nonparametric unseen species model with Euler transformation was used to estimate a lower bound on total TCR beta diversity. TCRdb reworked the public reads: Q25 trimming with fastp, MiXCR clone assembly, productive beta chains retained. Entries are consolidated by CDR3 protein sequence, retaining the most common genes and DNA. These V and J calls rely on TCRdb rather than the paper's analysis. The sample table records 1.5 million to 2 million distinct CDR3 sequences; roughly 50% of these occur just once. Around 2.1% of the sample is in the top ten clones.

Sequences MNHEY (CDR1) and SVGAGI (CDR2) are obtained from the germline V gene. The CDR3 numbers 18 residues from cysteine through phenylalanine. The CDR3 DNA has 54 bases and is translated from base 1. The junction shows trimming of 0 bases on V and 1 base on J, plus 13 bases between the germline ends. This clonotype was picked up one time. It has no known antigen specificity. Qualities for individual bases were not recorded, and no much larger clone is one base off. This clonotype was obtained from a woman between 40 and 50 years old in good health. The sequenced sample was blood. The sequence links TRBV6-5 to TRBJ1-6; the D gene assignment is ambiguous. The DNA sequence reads TGTGCCAGCAGTTACTCTTCAGGATTAATGTCCTATAATTCACCCCTCCACTTT. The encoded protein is CASSYSSGLMSYNSPLHF.